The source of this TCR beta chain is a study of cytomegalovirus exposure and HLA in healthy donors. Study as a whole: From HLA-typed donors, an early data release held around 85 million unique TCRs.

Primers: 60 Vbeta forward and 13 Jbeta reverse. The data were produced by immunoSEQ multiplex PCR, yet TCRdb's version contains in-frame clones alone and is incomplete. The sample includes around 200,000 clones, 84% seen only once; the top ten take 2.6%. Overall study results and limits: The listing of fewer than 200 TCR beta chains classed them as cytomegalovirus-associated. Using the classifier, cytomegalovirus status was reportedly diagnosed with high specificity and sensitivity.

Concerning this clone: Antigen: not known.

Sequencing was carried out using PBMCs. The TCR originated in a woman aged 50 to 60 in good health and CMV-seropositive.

CDR3 protein: CASSYSAGNYGYTF. As DNA, the CDR3 is TGTGCCAGCAGTTACTCTGCAGGCAACTATGGCTACACCTTC. J is TRBJ1-2 and V is TRBV6-5; no clear D gene. Germline CDR1 MNHEY, CDR2 SVGAGI. CDR3 length equals 14 residues. The V gene lost 0 bases and the J gene lost 2 bases, with 7 bases spanning the gap.